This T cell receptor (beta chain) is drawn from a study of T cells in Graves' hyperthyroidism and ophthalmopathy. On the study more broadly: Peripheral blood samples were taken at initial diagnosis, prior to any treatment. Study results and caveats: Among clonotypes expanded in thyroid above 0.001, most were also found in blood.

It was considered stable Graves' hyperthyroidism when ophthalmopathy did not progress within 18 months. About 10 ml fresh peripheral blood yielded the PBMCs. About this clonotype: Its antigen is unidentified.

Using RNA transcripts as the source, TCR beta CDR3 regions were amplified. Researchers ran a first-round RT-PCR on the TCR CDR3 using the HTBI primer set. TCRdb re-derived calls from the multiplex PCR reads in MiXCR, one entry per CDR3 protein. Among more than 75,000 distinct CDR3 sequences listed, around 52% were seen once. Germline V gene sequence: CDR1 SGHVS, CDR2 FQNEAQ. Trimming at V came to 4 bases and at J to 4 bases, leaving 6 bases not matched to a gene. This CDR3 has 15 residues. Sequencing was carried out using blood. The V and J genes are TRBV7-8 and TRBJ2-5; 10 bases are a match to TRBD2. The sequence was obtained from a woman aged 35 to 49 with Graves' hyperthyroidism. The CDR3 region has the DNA TGTGCCAGCAGCTCATTAGCGGGAGGCCGAGAGACCCAGTACTTC. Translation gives CASSSLAGGRETQYF. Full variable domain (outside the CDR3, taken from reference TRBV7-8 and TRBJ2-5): GAGVSQSPRYKVAKRGQDVALRCDPISGHVSLFWYQQALGQGPEFLTYFQNEAQLDKSGLPSDRFFAERPEGSVSTLKIQRTQQEDSAVYLCASSSLAGGRETQYFGPGTRLLVL.